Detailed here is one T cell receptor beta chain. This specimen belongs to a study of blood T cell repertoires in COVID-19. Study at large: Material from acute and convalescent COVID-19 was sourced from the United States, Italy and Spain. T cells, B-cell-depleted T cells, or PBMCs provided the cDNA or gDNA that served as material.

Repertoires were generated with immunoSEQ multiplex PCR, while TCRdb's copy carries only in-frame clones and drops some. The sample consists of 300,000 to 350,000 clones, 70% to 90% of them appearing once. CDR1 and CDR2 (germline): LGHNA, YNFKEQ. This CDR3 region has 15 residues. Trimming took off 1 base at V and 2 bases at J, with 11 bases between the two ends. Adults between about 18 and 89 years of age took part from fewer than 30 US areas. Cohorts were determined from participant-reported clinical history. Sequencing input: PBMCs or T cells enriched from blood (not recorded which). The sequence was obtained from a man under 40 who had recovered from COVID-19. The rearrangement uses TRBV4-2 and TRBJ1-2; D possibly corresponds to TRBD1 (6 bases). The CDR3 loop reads CASSQVTGSNYGYTF. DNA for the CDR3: TGTGCCAGCAGCCAAGTCACAGGGTCGAACTATGGCTACACCTTC.